This TCR beta chain was documented in a study of memory CD4+ T cells and cytomegalovirus serostatus. General study results and limits: A US-trained random forest predicted CMV serostatus with median AUC around 0.91. CD4+ memory repertoires contained about two fifths of the roughly 160 reported CMV TCRbeta sequences.

The sort gate was single viable CD3+CD4+CD8-CD45RO+ cells for memory CD4+ T cells. Total CD4+ T cells were enriched by CD4 positive selection. On this clone: What it binds is not known.

Study processing details: After removing out-of-frame reads, 2 million to 2.5 million distinct TCRbeta sequences remained. The protocol was immunoSEQ multiplex PCR, while the TCRdb copy is restricted to in-frame clones and leaves out a portion. The V and J calls and clone size were taken over from that table, and D and trimming were inferred from the DNA. The table lists tens of thousands of clones, 76% of them singletons. The sequencing input was memory CD4+ T cells from blood. The source is an adult in good health and CMV-seronegative.

CDR3 nucleotides: TGCAGCGTTATCTTTCCAGGGGGCTGGGGTGGCTACACCTTC. Translated: CSVIFPGGWGGYTF. The rearrangement joins TRBV29-1 to TRBJ1-2; TRBD1 agrees at 8 bases. This CDR3 is built from 14 residues. CDR1 SQVTM and CDR2 ANQGSEA come from the germline V gene. The V segment lost 5 bases and the J segment 7 bases; nucleotides outside the gene matches: 12.